The 23 T cell receptor beta chains presented below share a single source sample, sequenced in a study of PD-L1 blockade in urothelial cancer. The table came from immunoSEQ multiplex PCR; TCRdb's copy has only in-frame clones and leaves some out. The sample holds tens of thousands of clones; around 83% are singletons and the top ten take approximately 16%. Sequences were derived from PBMCs, sampled around atezolizumab (anti-PD-L1) treatment. These receptors were taken from a man in his sixties with urothelial cancer.

This clone rates as medium-sized. The chain has TRBV19 and TRBJ1-5, with 7 bases aligning to TRBD1. Germline CDR1 and CDR2: LNHDA and SQIVND (reference sequence). V was clipped by 7 bases and J by 7 bases; unmatched bases: 7. This CDR3 spans 13 amino acids. CDR3 amino acids: CASKTTGDQPQHF. The CDR3 DNA is TGTGCCAGTAAGACCACAGGGGACCAGCCCCAGCATTTT. The entire variable domain, with the rest obtained from reference TRBV19 and TRBJ1-5, is as follows: DGGITQSPKYLFRKEGQNVTLSCEQNLNHDAMYWYRQDPGQGLRLIYYSQIVNDFQKGDIAEGYSVSREKKESFPLTVTSAQKNPTAFYLCASKTTGDQPQHFGDGTRLSIL.

The chain carries TRBV20-1 and TRBJ2-1, with unresolved D. V was cut by 4 bases and J by 5 bases, with 6 bases left in between. Germline V gene data show CDR1 as DFQATT and CDR2 as SNEGSKA (reference sequence). There are 11 residues in the CDR3. The CDR3 loop is CSATRDNEQFF. The CDR3 DNA is TGCAGTGCTACCCGGGACAATGAGCAGTTCTTC.

This clone was counted between two and nine times. V gene TRBV28 combines with J gene TRBJ1-6; 8 bases fit TRBD1. Looked up from germline, CDR1 is MDHEN and CDR2 is SYDVKM. Losses at the gene ends were 3 bases for V and 13 bases for J; bases not matched to a gene: 23. The CDR3 extends over 19 amino acids. This CDR3 is CASSFGGRGQGLGGNPLHF. The DNA of the CDR3 is TGTGCCAGCAGTTTTGGGGGTAGAGGACAGGGACTGGGCGGAAATCCCCTCCACTTT.

This chain uses TRBV28 with TRBJ2-5; 11 positions agree with TRBD2. The length of the CDR3 is 16 residues. V gave up 3 bases and J gave up 4 bases; unmatched junction bases: 7. The V gene's germline CDR1 is MDHEN and CDR2 SYDVKM. CDR3 bases: TGTGCCAGCAGTTTGACTAGCGGGATTCTGGGAGAGACCCAGTACTTC. Its translation is CASSLTSGILGETQYF.

The V call is TRBV19, the J call TRBJ1-5; D call uncertain. V dropped 1 base and J dropped 6 bases, with 10 bases sitting between them. Germline-derived CDR1 and CDR2 are LNHDA and SQIVND (reference sequence). This CDR3 has 14 residues. CDR3 region: CASSIVPHSQPQHF. Here the CDR3 DNA reads TGTGCCAGTAGTATAGTACCGCACAGTCAGCCCCAGCATTTT.

This chain uses TRBV7-8 with TRBJ1-1; D is uncertain. This CDR3 has 13 amino acids. Looked up from germline, CDR1 is SGHVS and CDR2 is FQNEAQ. Trimming stripped 8 bases from V and 0 bases from J, with 10 bases between. The CDR3 nucleotides read TGTGCCAGCCGACCAGGCATGAACACTGAAGCTTTCTTT. Protein: CASRPGMNTEAFF.

The CDR3, as DNA: TGTGCCACCAGCAGAGATCATGGAGGTAGCGAGCAGTACTTC. Translated: CATSRDHGGSEQYF. The J gene is TRBJ2-7, the V gene TRBV15, with D possibly being TRBD2 (5 bases). CDR3 length: 14 amino acids. The germline gives CDR1 LNHNV, CDR2 YYDKDF (reference sequence). Trimming shortened V by 0 bases and J by 6 bases, and 12 bases separated the two germline ends.

The chain employs TRBV6-1 and TRBJ1-3; TRBD1 might be the D (5 bases). With 4 bases removed from V and 2 bases from J, the gap between germline ends came to 12 bases. Germline V CDR1 and CDR2: MNHNS, SASEGT. CDR3 size: 15 residues. The CDR3 loop reads CASSVRGTAGNTIYF. The CDR3 nucleotides read TGTGCCAGCAGTGTACGGGGGACTGCTGGAAACACCATATATTTT.

The genes are TRBV28 and TRBJ2-2; perhaps TRBD1 as D (6 bases). CDR1 and CDR2 from the germline V gene are MDHEN and SYDVKM. Trimming pared 1 base from V and 5 bases from J, leaving 20 bases between. There are 18 residues in the CDR3. The CDR3 is CASSLLGGGARVTGELFF. CDR3 bases: TGTGCCAGCAGTTTATTAGGGGGTGGGGCGAGAGTAACCGGGGAGCTGTTTTTT.

The CDR3 is CSVESGSYEQYF. Written as DNA, the CDR3 is TGCAGCGTTGAATCCGGCTCCTACGAGCAGTACTTC. The chain is built from TRBV29-1 and TRBJ2-7, with D uncertain. This CDR3 is built from 12 residues. The germline V and J ends were trimmed by 2 bases and 0 bases, with 5 bases remaining between them. CDR1 SQVTM and CDR2 ANQGSEA come from the germline V gene.

V usage is TRBV27 and J usage is TRBJ1-5; D remains unclear. Trimming took 8 bases from V and 1 from J, leaving 12 bases between them. CDR1 and CDR2 from the germline V gene are MNHEY and SMNVEV (reference sequence). The CDR3 runs 14 residues. The DNA for the CDR3 is TGTGCCAGCGCCGGGAGATTGAGCAATCAGCCCCAGCATTTT. Residues: CASAGRLSNQPQHF.

In DNA, the CDR3 is TGCGCCAGCAGCCTTTCCTTAGCGGGAGCTCAAGAGACCCAGTACTTC. Its translation is CASSLSLAGAQETQYF. V gene TRBV4-1 combines with J gene TRBJ2-5, with 9 nucleotides matching TRBD2. V trimming: 4 bases; J trimming: 2 bases; junction bases outside the gene matches: 8. This CDR3 has 16 residues. From germline, CDR1 is MGHRA and CDR2 YSYEKL.

The J gene is TRBJ2-3, the V gene TRBV10-3, with D possibly matching TRBD2 (7 bases). CDR3 length equals 13 residues. Germline V CDR1 and CDR2: ENHRY, SYGVKD. The germline V and J ends were trimmed by 7 bases and 5 bases, with 13 bases remaining between them. As DNA, the CDR3 is TGTGCCATCATGGGGGGGGCGGAAGATACGCAGTATTTT. Encoded protein: CAIMGGAEDTQYF.

This clone was picked up a small number of times. This chain connects TRBV5-1 to TRBJ1-1, with 9 positions matching TRBD1. Germline values: CDR1 SGHRS, CDR2 YFSETQ. The V gene end was trimmed by 5 bases and the J gene end by 3 bases; junction bases not matched to a gene: 5. The CDR3 totals 14 residues. The CDR3 region has the DNA TGCGCCAGCAGGGCCGGGACAGGGTACACTGAAGCTTTCTTT. It is translated as CASRAGTGYTEAFF. Filled out from reference TRBV5-1 and TRBJ1-1, the complete variable domain reads KAGVTQTPRYLIKTRGQQVTLSCSPISGHRSVSWYQQTPGQGLQFLFEYFSETQRNKGNFPGRFSGRQFSNSRSEMNVSTLELGDSALYLCASRAGTGYTEAFFGQGTRLTVV.

This sequence joins TRBV2 and TRBJ2-2; perhaps TRBD1 as D (6 bases). V lost 8 bases, J lost 2 bases, and 15 bases lay in between. Germline V gene data show CDR1 as SNHLY and CDR2 as FYNNEI. The CDR3 totals 15 residues. The chain's CDR3 is CASREGTLNTGELFF. CDR3 in DNA: TGTGCCAGCCGGGAAGGGACACTTAACACCGGGGAGCTGTTTTTT.

This clone was picked up a small number of times. The chain joins TRBV5-1 to TRBJ2-2; weak D call: TRBD1 (6 bases). Germline V gene sequence: CDR1 SGHRS, CDR2 YFSETQ. This CDR3 is built from 16 residues. The V gene lost 1 base and the J gene lost 6 bases, with 16 bases spanning the gap. The CDR3 region has the DNA TGCGCCAGCAGCTTGCAGGGGATGGGGGTATCCGGGGAGCTGTTTTTT. Translated: CASSLQGMGVSGELFF.

The J gene is TRBJ1-1, the V gene TRBV2, with D possibly being TRBD1 (5 bases). V was clipped by 5 bases and J by 1 base, with 8 bases between them. Germline V gene data show CDR1 as SNHLY and CDR2 as FYNNEI. This CDR3 comprises 13 residues. This CDR3 is CASSSDRNTEAFF. Written as DNA, the CDR3 is TGTGCCAGCAGTAGCGACAGGAACACTGAAGCTTTCTTT.

V is TRBV5-4 and J is TRBJ1-2; weak D call: TRBD1 (5 bases). Germline CDR1 and CDR2: SGHNT and YYREEE (reference sequence). Trimming stripped 4 bases from V and 7 bases from J, with 17 bases between. The CDR3 is made up of 14 amino acids. The CDR3 region is CASSLTSGIAGYTF. DNA for the CDR3: TGTGCCAGCAGCCTTACCTCAGGGATCGCTGGCTACACCTTC.

This clone was seen just once. The chain has TRBV19 and TRBJ2-7, with TRBD1 identical over 10 bases. Looked up from germline, CDR1 is LNHDA and CDR2 is SQIVND (reference sequence). CDR3 length equals 14 residues. Losses at the gene ends were 5 bases for V and 3 bases for J; bases not matched to a gene: 4. In nucleotides, the CDR3 is TGTGCCAGTAGTCTCCGGGACAGGGGCTACGAGCAGTACTTC. As protein: CASSLRDRGYEQYF.

The gene calls are TRBV28 and TRBJ2-5; D is unclear. The CDR3 is made up of 14 amino acids. V was clipped by 4 bases and J by 2 bases, with 11 bases between them. Germline V gives CDR1 MDHEN, CDR2 SYDVKM. The DNA for the CDR3 is TGTGCCAGCAGTTATGTACACAAACAAGAGACCCAGTACTTC. This translates into CASSYVHKQETQYF.

The rearrangement joins TRBV7-9 to TRBJ1-1; possible D gene TRBD1, 5 bases. Trimming cost V 6 bases and J 10 bases, with 15 bases left between them. The CDR3 covers 12 residues. In germline, CDR1 is SEHNR, CDR2 FQNEAQ (reference sequence). CDR3 nucleotides: TGTGCCAGCAGACTTGGACGGGGGGTAGCTTTCTTT. Its protein product is CASRLGRGVAFF.

DNA of the CDR3: TGTGCCAGTAGTATTGGGCAGAGCTACGAGCAGTACTTC. Its protein product is CASSIGQSYEQYF. V gene TRBV19 combines with J gene TRBJ2-7; D is unclear. Trimming removed 3 bases from V and 3 bases from J, with 9 bases in between. Germline lookup yields CDR1 LNHDA and CDR2 SQIVND (reference sequence). The CDR3 is made up of 13 amino acids.

This clone was counted between two and nine times. This rearrangement joins TRBV30 to TRBJ1-2; tentative D call: TRBD1 (5 bases). Germline-derived CDR1 and CDR2 are GTSNPN and SVGIG (reference sequence). The CDR3 contains 12 residues. V lost 1 base, J lost 5 bases, and 8 bases lay in between. CDR3 sequence (DNA): TGTGCCTGGAGTGATCGGACATATGGCTACACCTTC. It yields the protein CAWSDRTYGYTF.